What follows describes a single TCR beta chain. This sample is part of a study of blood T cell repertoires in COVID-19. Whole-study context: Researchers got acute and convalescent COVID-19 samples from the United States, Italy and Spain. Sample material is recorded as cDNA or gDNA derived from T cells, B-cell-depleted T cells, or PBMCs.

Original processing methods: Reference gene primers were amplified, and this amplification served to estimate nucleated cell counts. Repertoires were generated with immunoSEQ multiplex PCR, while TCRdb's copy carries only in-frame clones and drops some. The V and J calls and clone size are taken from that table; D and trimming were inferred from the DNA. The sample holds roughly 100,000 clones; 86% are singletons and the top ten take approximately 1.8%. The sample taken for sequencing was peripheral blood. This receptor was identified in a man older than 75 with acute or convalescent COVID-19.

The CDR3 sequence: CAISESSRTQESEQFF. As DNA, the CDR3 is TGTGCCATCAGTGAGTCGTCTCGGACTCAAGAGAGTGAGCAGTTCTTC. This chain joins TRBV10-3 and TRBJ2-1, with D possibly TRBD2 on 5 matching bases. Trimming cost V 0 bases and J 9 bases, with 18 bases left between them. CDR1 and CDR2 (germline): ENHRY, SYGVKD. The CDR3 is 16 residues long.